The 19 T cell receptor beta chains below all came from one sample that was sequenced in a study of technical replicates of blood from a few donors. Here immunoSEQ multiplex PCR was the method, and the copy in TCRdb shows in-frame clones only, minus some. This table has just over 80,000 clones, about 96% appearing once. The sequenced sample consisted of T cells isolated from PBMCs. Source of these receptors: a human donor in good health.

A word on this clone: A read error may account for a junction end that differs from germline. The sample holds other DNA sequences that translate to the same CDR3. CDR3 coding DNA: TGTGCCAGCTTAAGACAGGTCTCCTACGAACAGTACTTC. This gives the protein CASLRQVSYEQYF. V is TRBV2 and J is TRBJ2-7; a possible D gene is TRBD1 (6 bases). CDR1 is SNHLY, CDR2 FYNNEI, per germline. The CDR3 runs to 13 residues. The variable domain in full, with the rest retrieved from reference TRBV2 and TRBJ2-7, is EPEVTQTPSHQVTQMGQEVILRCVPISNHLYFYWYRQILGQKVEFLVSFYNNEISEKSEIFDDQFSVERPDGSNFTLKIRSTKLEDSAMYFCASLRQVSYEQYFGPGTRLTVT.

This chain joins TRBV9 and TRBJ1-2; TRBD1 is a possible D gene (6 bases). CDR3 length: 15 residues. Per germline, CDR1 SGDLS and CDR2 YYNGEE. Trimming pared 4 bases from V and 2 bases from J, leaving 15 bases between. Here the CDR3 reads CASSPWTDSNYGYTF. CDR3 DNA: TGTGCCAGCAGCCCGTGGACAGATTCGAACTATGGCTACACCTTC. Full variable domain (outside the CDR3, taken from reference TRBV9 and TRBJ1-2): DSGVTQTPKHLITATGQRVTLRCSPRSGDLSVYWYQQSLDQGLQFLIQYYNGEERAKGNILERFSAQQFPDLHSELNLSSLELGDSALYFCASSPWTDSNYGYTFGSGTRLTVV.

The chain joins TRBV30 to TRBJ1-2; TRBD1 agrees at 8 bases. The V and J ends lost 2 bases and 8 bases, in that order; junction bases with no gene match: 4. Looked up from germline, CDR1 is GTSNPN and CDR2 is SVGIG (reference sequence). The CDR3 is 12 residues long. This chain's CDR3 is CAWSWTGPGYTF. CDR3 sequence (DNA): TGTGCCTGGAGTTGGACAGGGCCCGGCTACACCTTC.

The rearrangement joins TRBV2 to TRBJ2-1; TRBD2 matches at 7 bases. After removal of 7 bases from V and 5 bases from J, the junction contained 11 bases not matched to a gene. Per germline, CDR1 SNHLY and CDR2 FYNNEI. This CDR3 has 15 amino acids. CDR3 nucleotides: TGTGCCAGCATTTTTACCGGACTAGTGAACAATGAGCAGTTCTTC. Protein: CASIFTGLVNNEQFF.

The V and J genes are TRBV6-1 and TRBJ2-5; tentatively, D is TRBD1 (6 bases). This CDR3 region has 16 residues. CDR1 MNHNS and CDR2 SASEGT come from the germline V gene. Trimming stripped 2 bases from V and 1 base from J, with 14 bases between. CDR3 sequence (DNA): TGTGCCAGCAGTGAAATCGTGGGGACACTCCAAGAGACCCAGTACTTC. Translating it yields CASSEIVGTLQETQYF.

The V gene is TRBV7-9, the J gene TRBJ2-2; weak D call: TRBD1 (5 bases). V was pared by 4 bases and J by 0 bases, with 9 bases between. The CDR3 loop spans 15 amino acids. Germline loops: CDR1 SEHNR, CDR2 FQNEAQ (reference sequence). CDR3 loop: CASSSGITNTGELFF. The DNA for the CDR3 is TGTGCCAGCAGCTCAGGGATTACGAACACCGGGGAGCTGTTTTTT.

This chain links TRBV29-1 with TRBJ1-4, with a possible D match to TRBD1 (6 bases). Germline V lookup: CDR1 SQVTM, CDR2 ANQGSEA. The germline V and J ends were trimmed by 6 bases and 6 bases, with 8 bases remaining between them. The CDR3 is 11 amino acids. The CDR3 reads CSVRQDEKLFF. The CDR3 DNA reads TGCAGCGTCCGACAGGATGAAAAACTGTTTTTT.

Notes on this clone: A read error may account for a junction end that differs from germline. The chain links TRBV25-1 to TRBJ1-2; TRBD1 is a possible D gene (5 bases). The CDR3 runs to 16 residues. CDR1 is MGHDK, CDR2 SYGVNS, per germline. For the CDR3, the DNA is TGTGCCAGCAGTGAATTGGGGCAGGGCCGCCAGGCGATAGCCCGCTTC. Translation gives CASSELGQGRQAIARF.

This chain links TRBV6-5 with TRBJ1-6, with a possible D match to TRBD1 (5 bases). The CDR3 is made up of 15 amino acids. V lost 6 bases, J lost 5 bases, and 14 bases lay in between. Per germline, CDR1 MNHEY and CDR2 SVGAGI. The CDR3 reads CASSPARGNNSPLHF. In DNA form, the CDR3 reads TGTGCCAGCAGCCCCGCAAGGGGTAATAATTCACCCCTCCACTTT.

The chain has TRBV4-2 and TRBJ1-3; D remains unclear. This CDR3 spans 16 amino acids. The V end was cut by 0 bases, the J end by 1 base, with 10 bases between. Germline V gives CDR1 LGHNA, CDR2 YNFKEQ. For the CDR3, the DNA is TGTGCCAGCAGCCAAGATCTGTCCGGTTCTGGAAACACCATATATTTT. This encodes CASSQDLSGSGNTIYF.

The V and J genes are TRBV14 and TRBJ2-7; 7 bases agree with TRBD2. Germline CDR1 and CDR2: SGHDN and FVKESK. J lost 4 bases, V lost 2 bases, and 5 bases had no gene match. The length of the CDR3 is 14 residues. As DNA, the CDR3 is TGTGCCAGCAGCCAACTAGACGGGGGGTACGAGCAGTACTTC. It encodes CASSQLDGGYEQYF. Looking up the rest from reference TRBV14 and TRBJ2-7 gives the full variable domain: EAGVTQFPSHSVIEKGQTVTLRCDPISGHDNLYWYRRVMGKEIKFLLHFVKESKQDESGMPNNRFLAERTGGTYSTLKVQPAELEDSGVYFCASSQLDGGYEQYFGPGTRLTVT.

The gene calls are TRBV7-2 and TRBJ2-7; 12 bases match TRBD1. V was pared by 1 base and J by 4 bases, with 8 bases of the junction left unmatched. CDR3 size: 17 residues. Germline V gene sequence: CDR1 SGHTA, CDR2 FQGNSA. CDR3 loop: CASSLGTGTGGMYEQYF. CDR3 nucleotides: TGTGCCAGCAGCTTAGGGACCGGGACAGGGGGCATGTACGAGCAGTACTTC.

This sequence joins TRBV27 and TRBJ2-1; 8 bases align to TRBD1. The CDR3 contains 15 residues. V dropped 7 bases and J dropped 2; count of bases not matched to a gene: 7. In germline, CDR1 is MNHEY, CDR2 SMNVEV (reference sequence). CDR3 amino acids: CASTPGTGPYNEQFF. In DNA, the CDR3 is TGTGCCAGCACTCCCGGGACAGGCCCCTACAATGAGCAGTTCTTC.

The chain recombines TRBV27 with TRBJ2-2, with D unresolved. The CDR3 is 15 amino acids. Germline CDR1 MNHEY, CDR2 SMNVEV (reference sequence). Trimming removed 1 base from V and 1 base from J, with 7 bases in between. This CDR3 is CASSLFRVNTGELFF. The CDR3 DNA follows: TGTGCCAGCAGTTTATTCCGGGTGAACACCGGGGAGCTGTTTTTT.

The V and J genes are TRBV7-9 and TRBJ2-1, with 11 bases that match TRBD2. The CDR3 runs to 13 residues. Germline loops: CDR1 SEHNR, CDR2 FQNEAQ (reference sequence). The trim removed 5 bases at V and 6 bases at J, leaving 0 bases unmatched. The CDR3 DNA reads TGTGCCAGCAGCACTAGCGGGAGCAATGAGCAGTTCTTC. Translating gives CASSTSGSNEQFF.

The rearrangement joins TRBV19 to TRBJ1-1; D is unclear. Germline CDR1 LNHDA, CDR2 SQIVND (reference sequence). V lost 7 bases, J lost 2 bases, and 11 bases lay in between. CDR3 length: 13 residues. CDR3 nucleotides: TGTGCCAGTACCGGGTACTTTAACACTGAAGCTTTCTTT. The encoded protein is CASTGYFNTEAFF.

This clone came up once. The V gene is TRBV5-4, the J gene TRBJ2-3; 9 bases map to TRBD2. With 2 bases clipped from V and 0 bases from J, the junction kept 7 bases outside the gene matches. Germline CDR1 and CDR2: SGHNT and YYREEE (reference sequence). The CDR3 has 17 amino acids. The CDR3 loop reads CASSFLAGSLSTDTQYF. CDR3 bases: TGTGCCAGCAGCTTCCTAGCGGGAAGCCTTAGCACAGATACGCAGTATTTT.

V and J are TRBV2 and TRBJ1-2; 8 bases are a match to TRBD1. The trim removed 1 base at V and 4 bases at J, leaving 8 bases unmatched. Germline loops: CDR1 SNHLY, CDR2 FYNNEI. The CDR3 has 16 amino acids. CDR3 nucleotide sequence: TGTGCCAGCAGTGAAGTCGAAGACAGGGGAGTCTATGGCTACACCTTC. This gives the protein CASSEVEDRGVYGYTF.

The chain is built from TRBV27 and TRBJ1-4, with 9 bases that match TRBD1. The junction had 4 bases not matched to a gene; V was cut back by 6 bases and J by 8 bases. This CDR3 has 13 residues. Germline lookup yields CDR1 MNHEY and CDR2 SMNVEV (reference sequence). CDR3 in DNA: TGTGCCAGCAGACCAGGGACAGGGGAAAAACTGTTTTTT. Protein product: CASRPGTGEKLFF. The whole variable domain, remainder taken from reference TRBV27 and TRBJ1-4, is EAQVTQNPRYLITVTGKKLTVTCSQNMNHEYMSWYRQDPGLGLRQIYYSMNVEVTDKGDVPEGYKVSRKEKRNFPLILESPSPNQTSLYFCASRPGTGEKLFFGSGTQLSVL.